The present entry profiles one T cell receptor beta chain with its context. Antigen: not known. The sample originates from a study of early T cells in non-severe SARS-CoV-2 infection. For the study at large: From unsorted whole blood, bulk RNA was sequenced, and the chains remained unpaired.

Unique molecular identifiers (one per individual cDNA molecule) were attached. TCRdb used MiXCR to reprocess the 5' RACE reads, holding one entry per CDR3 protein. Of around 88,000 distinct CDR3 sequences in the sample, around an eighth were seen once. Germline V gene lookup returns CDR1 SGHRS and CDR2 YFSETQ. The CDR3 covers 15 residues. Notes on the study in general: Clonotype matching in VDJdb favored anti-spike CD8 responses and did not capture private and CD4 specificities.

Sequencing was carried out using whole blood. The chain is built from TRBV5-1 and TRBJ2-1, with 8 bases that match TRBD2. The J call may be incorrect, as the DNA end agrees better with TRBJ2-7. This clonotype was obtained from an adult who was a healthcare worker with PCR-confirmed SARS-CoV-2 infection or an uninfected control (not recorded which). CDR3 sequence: CASSFSGGPRNEQYF. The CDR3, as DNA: TGCGCCAGCAGCTTCAGCGGGGGACCGCGCAATGAGCAGTACTTC.